These T cell receptor beta chains were read from a single sample in a study of cytomegalovirus exposure and HLA in healthy donors. The table came from immunoSEQ multiplex PCR; TCRdb's copy has only in-frame clones and leaves some out. Among about 97,000 clones listed, about 60% were seen once. The sequenced sample consisted of PBMCs. Receptor source: a human donor in good health. The CDR3 runs from the conserved cysteine through the conserved F or W. The D gene is left open where the match is weak. Clone size is given for some rows only: seen once, a few or many times, or a class if the clone is expanded.

TRBV4-1	TRBD1	TRBJ2-4	NA	CASSQVRQGDIQYF	TGCGCCAGCAGCCAAGTGAGACAGGGGGACATTCAGTACTTC
TRBV6-1	NA	TRBJ2-7	NA	CASNTGGSGHYEQYF	TGTGCCAGCAACACAGGAGGTTCGGGACACTACGAGCAGTACTTC
TRBV9	TRBD2	TRBJ2-3	NA	CASSVDSGRASDTQYF	TGTGCCAGCAGCGTAGACAGCGGGAGGGCCTCAGATACGCAGTATTTT
TRBV9	NA	TRBJ1-4	NA	CASSALLDSSNEKLFF	TGTGCCAGCAGCGCCCTACTGGACTCCTCTAATGAAAAACTGTTTTTT
TRBV4-1	NA	TRBJ2-5	NA	CASSQIRAPQETQYF	TGCGCCAGCAGCCAAATCAGGGCCCCACAAGAGACCCAGTACTTC
TRBV2	NA	TRBJ2-3	NA	CASIEGAAGADTQYF	TGTGCCAGCATTGAGGGAGCGGCCGGCGCAGATACGCAGTATTTT
TRBV7-2	TRBD1	TRBJ1-6	NA	CASSLGGQGNSPLHF	TGTGCCAGCAGCTTGGGGGGACAGGGCAATTCACCCCTCCACTTT
TRBV7-2	NA	TRBJ1-1	many	CASSPQAYTEAFF	TGTGCCAGCAGCCCTCAGGCGTACACTGAAGCTTTCTTT
TRBV11-2	TRBD2	TRBJ2-1	once	CASSSAGAGFYNEQFF	TGTGCCAGCAGCTCAGCGGGAGCGGGGTTCTACAATGAGCAGTTCTTC
TRBV7-2	NA	TRBJ1-4	NA	CASTYPQSYKLFF	TGTGCCAGCACCTACCCACAGAGTTATAAACTGTTTTTT
TRBV19	NA	TRBJ2-3	few	CASGGDGHPSTDTQYF	TGTGCCAGTGGGGGCGACGGACACCCATCCACAGATACGCAGTATTTT
TRBV20-1	NA	TRBJ2-5	NA	CSAPVGETQYF	TGCAGTGCCCCTGTCGGGGAGACCCAGTACTTC
TRBV29-1	TRBD1	TRBJ2-2	NA	CSVERSGTGTGELFF	TGCAGCGTTGAGAGGAGCGGGACAGGGACCGGGGAGCTGTTTTTT
TRBV29-1	TRBD2	TRBJ2-1	NA	CSVDRLAGGYNEQFF	TGCAGCGTTGATCGGCTAGCGGGAGGGTACAATGAGCAGTTCTTC
TRBV5-6	TRBD2	TRBJ2-1	few	CASSLRDYQYNEQFF	TGTGCCAGCAGCTTGCGGGACTACCAATACAATGAGCAGTTCTTC